The text below deals with one T cell receptor (beta chain). The sample comes from a study of CD8 T cells in Susac syndrome. The CDR3 is 20 residues long. Germline V gene data show CDR1 as KGHDR and CDR2 as SFDVKD. V was pared by 4 bases and J by 1 base, with 15 bases of the junction left unmatched. With random hexamers, about 0.5 to 1 ug RNA was reverse transcribed. immunoSEQ multiplex PCR amplified TCR beta CDR3 across 54 Vbeta, 13 Jbeta. TCRdb fed the immunoSEQ multiplex PCR reads into MiXCR, producing one record per CDR3 protein. The repertoire has hundreds of thousands of distinct CDR3 sequences, around 93% of them found once; the top ten carry roughly 0.072%. Sequencing of TCR beta was performed on blood CD8+ and CD4+ T cells.

Material: CD4+ T cells from PBMCs. This receptor was taken from a human donor with multiple sclerosis. The chain combines TRBV24-1 with TRBJ2-3; 11 positions agree with TRBD2. The CDR3 reads CATSEFETSGTLCRTDTQYF. The CDR3 DNA is TGTGCCACCAGTGAGTTCGAGACTAGCGGGACCTTATGCCGCACAGATACGCAGTATTTT.